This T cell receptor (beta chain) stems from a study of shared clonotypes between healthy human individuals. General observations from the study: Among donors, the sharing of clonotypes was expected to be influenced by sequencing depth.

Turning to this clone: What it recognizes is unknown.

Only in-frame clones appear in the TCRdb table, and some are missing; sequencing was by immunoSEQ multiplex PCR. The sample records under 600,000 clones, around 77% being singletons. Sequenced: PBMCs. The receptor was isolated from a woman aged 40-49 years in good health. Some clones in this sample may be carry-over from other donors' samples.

The CDR3: CASSLGQGRFGAFF. The CDR3 bases are TGTGCCAGCAGCTTAGGGCAGGGGAGATTCGGGGCTTTCTTT. The chain carries TRBV7-8 and TRBJ1-1; possible D gene TRBD1, 6 bases. This CDR3 contains 14 residues. Germline assignment: CDR1 SGHVS and CDR2 FQNEAQ. V was trimmed by 1 base and J by 11 bases, leaving 17 bases between them.